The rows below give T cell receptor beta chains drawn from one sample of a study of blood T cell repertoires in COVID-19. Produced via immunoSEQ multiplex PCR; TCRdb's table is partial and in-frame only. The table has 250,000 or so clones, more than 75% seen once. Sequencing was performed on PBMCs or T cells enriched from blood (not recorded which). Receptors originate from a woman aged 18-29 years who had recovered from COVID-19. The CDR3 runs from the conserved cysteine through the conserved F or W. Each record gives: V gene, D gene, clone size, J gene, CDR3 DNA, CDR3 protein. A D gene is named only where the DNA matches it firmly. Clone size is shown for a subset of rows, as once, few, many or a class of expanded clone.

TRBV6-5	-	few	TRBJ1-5	TGTGCCAGCAGTTACTCGAGGCAGGGGAGCAATCAGCCCCAGCATTTT	CASSYSRQGSNQPQHF
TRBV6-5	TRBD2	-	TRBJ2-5	TGTGCCAGCAGTAAAACTAGCGGGGACCAAGAGACCCAGTACTTC	CASSKTSGDQETQYF
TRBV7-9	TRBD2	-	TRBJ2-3	TGTGCCAGCAGCGCGACTAGCGGGAGTCATTGGAAAGATACGCAGTATTTT	CASSATSGSHWKDTQYF
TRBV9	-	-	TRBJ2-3	TGTGCCAGCAGCGTAGGCCCCGGACCACTTGAGGGTACGCAGTATTTT	CASSVGPGPLEGTQYF
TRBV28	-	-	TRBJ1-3	TGTGCCAGCAGTCCGTCACTAGGGTCGAAAAACACCATATATTTT	CASSPSLGSKNTIYF
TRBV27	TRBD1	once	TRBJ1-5	TGTGCCAGCAGGTTGGGACAGGCAAACAATCAGCCCCAGCATTTT	CASRLGQANNQPQHF
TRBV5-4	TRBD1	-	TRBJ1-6	TGTGCCAGCAGCTTGGCATCAGGGGGTAATTCACCCCTCCACTTT	CASSLASGGNSPLHF
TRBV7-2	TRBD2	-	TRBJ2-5	TGTGCCAGCGCGTTAGCGGGAGCATTGTCAGAGACCCAGTACTTC	CASALAGALSETQYF
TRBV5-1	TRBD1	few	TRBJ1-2	TGCGCCAGCAGCTTAGCACAGGGGGCGGACGGCTACACCTTC	CASSLAQGADGYTF
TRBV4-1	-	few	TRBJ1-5	TGCGCCAGCAGCCAAGATATAGGGACTTATCAGCCCCAGCATTTT	CASSQDIGTYQPQHF
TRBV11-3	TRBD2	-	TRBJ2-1	TGTGCCAGCAGCTTACGCCCCCCCGGGGCGGCTAGCGGGAGTGCGAATGAGCAGTTCTTC	CASSLRPPGAASGSANEQFF
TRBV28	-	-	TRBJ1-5	TGTGCCAGCAGTTTATTTGAGGCCAGGGAGGGCAATCAGCCCCAGCATTTT	CASSLFEAREGNQPQHF
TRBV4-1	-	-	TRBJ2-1	TGCGCCAGCAGCCAAGATATAGGACTGAGGAGCTCCTACAATGAGCAGTTCTTC	CASSQDIGLRSSYNEQFF
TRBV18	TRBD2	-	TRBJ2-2	TGTGCCAGCTCACCATACCCGGGGGGACCTACCGGGGAGCTGTTTTTT	CASSPYPGGPTGELFF
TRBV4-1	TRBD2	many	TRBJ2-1	TGCGCCAGCAGCCAAACTAGCGGGAGCTTCAATGAGCAGTTCTTC	CASSQTSGSFNEQFF
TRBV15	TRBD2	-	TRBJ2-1	TGTGCCACCAGCAGATCCGGACTAGCGATCGATGAGCAGTTCTTC	CATSRSGLAIDEQFF
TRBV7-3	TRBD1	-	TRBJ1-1	TGTGCCAGCAGCCTCAGGGGGGACACTGAAGCTTTCTTT	CASSLRGDTEAFF
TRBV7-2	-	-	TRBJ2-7	TGTGCCAGCAGCCCATCCTACGAGCAGTACTTC	CASSPSYEQYF
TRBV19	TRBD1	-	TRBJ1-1	TGTGCCAGTAGCCGAGGACAGGAATGGACTGAAGCTTTCTTT	CASSRGQEWTEAFF
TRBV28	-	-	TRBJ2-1	TGTGCCAGCAGTCCCCACCGGGCCTACAATGAGCAGTTCTTC	CASSPHRAYNEQFF
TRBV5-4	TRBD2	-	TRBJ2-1	TGTGCCAGCAGTTATCGGGTAGCGGGACAAAATGAGCAGTTCTTC	CASSYRVAGQNEQFF
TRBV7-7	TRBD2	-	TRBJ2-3	TGTGCCAGCAGCTTAAGGGCTAGCGGGGTGGGAGATACGCAGTATTTT	CASSLRASGVGDTQYF
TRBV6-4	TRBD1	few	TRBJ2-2	TGTGCCAGCAGTGACGGGACAGGGGGCGCCGGGGAGCTGTTTTTT	CASSDGTGGAGELFF
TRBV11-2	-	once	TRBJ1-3	TGTGCCAGCAGCTTAGGGGGGCAGACTGGAAACACCATATATTTT	CASSLGGQTGNTIYF
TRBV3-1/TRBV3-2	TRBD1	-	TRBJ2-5	TGTGCCAGCATAGGACAGGAAGAGACCCAGTACTTC	CASIGQEETQYF
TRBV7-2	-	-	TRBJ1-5	TGTGCCAGCAGCTTAGATGAGAACAGGGTCAATCAGCCCCAGCATTTT	CASSLDENRVNQPQHF
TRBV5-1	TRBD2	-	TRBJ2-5	TGCGCCAGCAGCCCTGGGACTAGCGGGGGGGTCTTCCAAGAGACCCAGTACTTC	CASSPGTSGGVFQETQYF
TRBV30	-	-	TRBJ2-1	TGTGCCTGGGGGGGGGCCTCTTCCTTCTCCTACAATGAGCAGTTCTTC	CAWGGASSFSYNEQFF
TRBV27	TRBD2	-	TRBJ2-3	TGTGCCAGCAGTTCGGGACTAGCGGACAACCCAGATACGCAGTATTTT	CASSSGLADNPDTQYF
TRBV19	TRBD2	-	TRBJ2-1	TGTGCCAGTAGTAGAAGCGGGGGGGCCGTTCCATATGAGCAGTTCTTC	CASSRSGGAVPYEQFF
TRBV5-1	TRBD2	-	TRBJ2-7	TGCGCCAGCAGCTTAAGCGGGGGGGCAGCCTACGAGCAGTACTTC	CASSLSGGAAYEQYF
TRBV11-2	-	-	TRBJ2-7	TGTGCCAGCAGCTTAGAGGGGGGGCAGGCCTACGAGCAGTACTTC	CASSLEGGQAYEQYF
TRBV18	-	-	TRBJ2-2	TGTGCCAGCTCACCAAGAGCCAGGGACACCGGGGAGCTGTTTTTT	CASSPRARDTGELFF
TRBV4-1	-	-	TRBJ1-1	TGCGCCAGCAGCCAAGAGCCGGGGGAGGGCACTGAAGCTTTCTTT	CASSQEPGEGTEAFF
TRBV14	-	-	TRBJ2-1	TGTGCCAGCAGCCAGACAGGCCCCTTAAACAATGAGCAGTTCTTC	CASSQTGPLNNEQFF
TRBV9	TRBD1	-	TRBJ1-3	TGTGCCAGCAGCGCCCAGGGGGCAGGTGGAAACACCATATATTTT	CASSAQGAGGNTIYF
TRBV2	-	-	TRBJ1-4	TGTGCCAGCAGTGGGGGCAACTCATTCGTTGCGGGGGAAAAACTGTTTTTT	CASSGGNSFVAGEKLFF
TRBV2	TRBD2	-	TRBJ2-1	TGTGCCAGCAGTGAAGACAGGCTAGCGGGAGGGCCGGGTTCCTACAATGAGCAGTTCTTC	CASSEDRLAGGPGSYNEQFF
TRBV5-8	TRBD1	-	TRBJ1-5	TGTGCCAGCAGCCCTCGGACAGGGCGGAGTCAGCCCCAGCATTTT	CASSPRTGRSQPQHF
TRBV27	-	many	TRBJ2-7	TGTGCCAGCAGTTTCGGGGTAGCCCCGGGCGAGCAGTACTTC	CASSFGVAPGEQYF
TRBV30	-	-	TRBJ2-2	TGTGCCTGGAGTACTATACGCACCGGGGAGCTGTTTTTT	CAWSTIRTGELFF
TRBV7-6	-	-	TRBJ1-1	TGTGCCAGCAGCCCTCTGGCAGAGAACACTGAAGCTTTCTTT	CASSPLAENTEAFF
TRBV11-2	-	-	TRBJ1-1	TGTGCCAGCAGCCTCCTTACCGGGAGTAACACTGAAGCTTTCTTT	CASSLLTGSNTEAFF
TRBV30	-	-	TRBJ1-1	TGTGCCTGGAGTCCCCAACAGGGAAAAGAAGCTTTCTTT	CAWSPQQGKEAFF
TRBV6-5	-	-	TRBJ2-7	TGTGCCAGCACAGATTCCTACGAGCAGTACTTC	CASTDSYEQYF
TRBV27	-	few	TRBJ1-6	TGTGCCAGCAGTTTGCGCCAGGGGAATTCACCCCTCCACTTT	CASSLRQGNSPLHF
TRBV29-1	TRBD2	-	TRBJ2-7	TGCAGCGTAAAGCGGGGGGACTACGAGCAGTACTTC	CSVKRGDYEQYF
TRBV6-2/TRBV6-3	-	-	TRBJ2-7	TGTGCCAGCAGTAGCGCCAGACTCCCAAGCTACGAGCAGTACTTC	CASSSARLPSYEQYF
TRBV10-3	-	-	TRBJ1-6	TGTGCCATCAACACAGGGAGTGGGTCCTATAATTCACCCCTCCACTTT	CAINTGSGSYNSPLHF
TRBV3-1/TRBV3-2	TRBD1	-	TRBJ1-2	TGTGCCAGCAGCCCCAACCGTCAGGGGGACCCGATTTACTATGGCTACACCTTC	CASSPNRQGDPIYYGYTF
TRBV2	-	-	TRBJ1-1	TGTGCCAGCATTCAGGAGGTGAACACTGAAGCTTTCTTT	CASIQEVNTEAFF
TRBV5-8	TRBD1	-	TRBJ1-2	TGTGCCAGCCGCTTCAACCCAGGGGGAGATTCTAACTATGGCTACACCTTC	CASRFNPGGDSNYGYTF
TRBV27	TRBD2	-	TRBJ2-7	TGTGCCAGCAGTTTTATGGCGGGAGCGGACGAGCAGTACTTC	CASSFMAGADEQYF